This TCR beta chain was captured by sequencing in a study of T cell changes during pregnancy in multiple sclerosis. Sequenced by immunoSEQ multiplex PCR; TCRdb stores in-frame clones only, minus some. The table includes 90,000 to 95,000 clones, 85% to 95% detected once. Here the sequenced sample was peripheral blood, taken in the first trimester of pregnancy. This TCR was recovered from a female donor with multiple sclerosis, enrolled in a pregnancy study.

The CDR3: CASSLDLMGQGEIYEQYF. The CDR3 coding sequence is TGTGCCAGCAGCTTAGATCTAATGGGACAGGGTGAGATCTACGAGCAGTACTTC. The rearrangement uses TRBV11-2 and TRBJ2-7, with TRBD1 matching over 9 bases. The CDR3 is 18 residues long. Germline trimming cut 0 bases from V and 3 bases from J; bases unmatched to any gene: 12. Per the germline V gene, CDR1 is SGHAT and CDR2 is FQNNGV. Complete variable domain (other parts from reference TRBV11-2 and TRBJ2-7): EAGVAQSPRYKIIEKRQSVAFWCNPISGHATLYWYQQILGQGPKLLIQFQNNGVVDDSQLPKDRFSAERLKGVDSTLKIQPAKLEDSAVYLCASSLDLMGQGEIYEQYFGPGTRLTVT.